This T cell receptor (beta chain) appears in the sequencing data of a study of OX40 agonist ivuxolimab in advanced cancers. This clone came up once. This table comes from immunoSEQ multiplex PCR, and its TCRdb copy is limited to in-frame clones, with some not included. The sample includes approximately 92,000 clones, roughly 95% of them seen just once. CDR1 and CDR2 (germline): SGHVS, FQNEAQ. This CDR3 is built from 15 residues. The V gene lost 0 bases and the J gene lost 3 bases, with 11 bases spanning the gap. V gene TRBV7-8 combines with J gene TRBJ1-1, with D uncertain. The sample in question was CD4+ or CD8+ T cells sorted from blood, obtained in a trial of the OX40 agonist ivuxolimab. The clonotype comes from an adult with an advanced solid tumor such as melanoma, head and neck, liver or kidney cancer. CDR3 loop: CASSLAQGGDTEAFF. The CDR3 DNA follows: TGTGCCAGCAGCTTAGCGCAAGGAGGAGACACTGAAGCTTTCTTT.